Here is one T cell receptor (beta chain) with its context. This sample is part of a study of blood T cell repertoires in COVID-19. Study summary: COVID-19 samples collected from the United States, Italy and Spain covered acute and convalescent phases. In each case, the material was cDNA or gDNA derived from T cells, B-cell-depleted T cells, or PBMCs.

Some clones are missing from TCRdb's copy, which holds only in-frame ones; the method was immunoSEQ multiplex PCR. Of approximately 440,000 clones detected, 90% appear once; the ten largest clones hold 0.6%. Germline CDR1 is LGHNA and CDR2 is YNFKEQ. The CDR3 runs to 16 residues. The trim removed 4 bases at V and 5 bases at J, leaving 11 bases unmatched. The TCR sequence derives from a man younger than 30 who had recovered from COVID-19. The chain employs TRBV4-2 and TRBJ2-5; 9 bases fit TRBD1. Sample: PBMCs or T cells enriched from blood (not recorded which). The DNA for the CDR3 is TGTGCCAGCAGCCCGCTGGCACAGGGGGCGGGGGAGACCCAGTACTTC. It specifies CASSPLAQGAGETQYF.